These T cell receptor beta chains were read from a single sample in a study of T cell repertoires in cytomegalovirus infection. Each CDR3 protein gets one entry after TCRdb re-called the reads with MiXCR. The table lists 650,000 to 850,000 distinct CDR3 sequences, roughly 29% of them singletons. Antigens of these TCRs are unknown. The sequenced sample was cultured CD8+ T cells from PBMCs, obtained from culture after CMV antigen stimulation. Source of these receptors: a human donor in good health (CMV status not recorded). Some clones in this sample may be carry-over from other donors' samples. The CDR3 runs from the conserved cysteine through the conserved F or W. A D gene is named only where the DNA matches it firmly. A row's size may be missing; if present it is once, few, many or a size class.

>TRBJ1-2|NA|TRBV4-1|NA
CASSQGEGDGYTF
TGCGCCAGCAGCCAAGGAGAGGGGGACGGCTACACCTTC
>TRBJ2-1|TRBD1|TRBV27|NA
CASSPRDRRSEQFF
TGTGCCAGCAGTCCCCGGGACAGGCGATCAGAGCAGTTCTTC
>TRBJ2-1|NA|TRBV6-2/TRBV6-3|NA
CASSYNGAEQFF
TGTGCCAGCAGTTATAACGGGGCCGAGCAGTTCTTC
>TRBJ1-2|NA|TRBV6-6|few
CASSGSGVNYGYTF
TGTGCCAGCAGTGGATCAGGGGTCAACTATGGCTACACCTTC
>TRBJ2-7|TRBD1|TRBV7-9|many
CASSHPDRGLKEQYF
TGTGCCAGCAGTCACCCGGACAGGGGGCTTAAAGAGCAGTACTTC
>TRBJ1-1|NA|TRBV6-6|NA
CASPGLRDTEAFF
TGTGCCAGCCCGGGACTTCGGGATACTGAAGCTTTCTTT
>TRBJ1-1|NA|TRBV27|NA
CASSLGRVGYGAFF
TGTGCCAGCAGTTTGGGCAGGGTGGGTTATGGTGCTTTCTTT
>TRBJ1-3|NA|TRBV7-3|few
CASSGDTGRGNTIYF
TGTGCCAGCAGCGGTGACACGGGCCGTGGAAACACCATATATTTT
>TRBJ2-1|TRBD2|TRBV27|NA
CASQAGGPVEQFF
TGTGCCAGCCAAGCGGGGGGGCCTGTTGAGCAGTTCTTC
>TRBJ1-5|NA|TRBV6-2/TRBV6-3|NA
CASSYRWGPQHF
TGTGCCAGCAGTTACAGGTGGGGGCCCCAGCATTTT
>TRBJ2-3|NA|TRBV6-5|NA
CASSLGNLDRVPQYF
TGTGCCAGCAGCCTCGGCAACCTAGACCGCGTACCGCAGTATTTT
>TRBJ2-2|TRBD1|TRBV2|NA
CASSRELDRGRTGELFF
TGTGCCAGCAGCAGAGAATTGGACAGGGGGCGAACCGGGGAGCTGTTTTTT
>TRBJ2-2|TRBD1|TRBV6-8|NA
CASTDTGDTGELFF
TGTGCCAGCACCGATACAGGGGACACCGGGGAGCTGTTTTTT
>TRBJ2-1|NA|TRBV6-2/TRBV6-3|many
CASRDYSYNEQFF
TGTGCCAGCAGGGACTACTCCTACAATGAGCAGTTCTTC
>TRBJ1-2|NA|TRBV20-1|NA
CSAREEDGNYGYTF
TGCAGTGCTAGAGAAGAAGACGGCAACTATGGCTACACCTTC
>TRBJ1-1|NA|TRBV6-2/TRBV6-3|NA
CASSYSALGATEAFF
TGTGCCAGCAGTTACTCCGCGTTGGGGGCTACTGAAGCTTTCTTT
>TRBJ1-1|NA|TRBV7-9|NA
CASSGFDISTEAFF
TGTGCCAGCAGCGGGTTCGACATTAGCACTGAAGCTTTCTTT
>TRBJ1-4|NA|TRBV7-6|once
CANSPPGGANEKLFF
TGTGCCAACAGCCCGCCTGGGGGAGCTAATGAAAAACTGTTTTTT
>TRBJ2-1|NA|TRBV25-1|NA
CASSEYKGGRSEQFF
TGTGCCAGCAGTGAATATAAGGGGGGACGGAGTGAGCAGTTCTTC
>TRBJ1-3|NA|TRBV12-3/TRBV12-4|few
CASSPDSGTRYGNTIYF
TGTGCCAGCAGTCCGGATTCCGGGACACGGTACGGAAACACCATATATTTT
>TRBJ2-1|TRBD2|TRBV7-6|few
CASSSLAGEYYNEQFF
TGTGCCAGCAGCTCTTTAGCGGGGGAGTACTACAATGAGCAGTTCTTC
>TRBJ1-1|TRBD1|TRBV7-6|NA
CASSSRGRDATEAFF
TGTGCCAGCAGCTCCAGGGGGCGAGACGCCACTGAAGCTTTCTTT
>TRBJ1-2|NA|TRBV2|NA
CAIRQDTSNYGYTF
TGTGCCATCCGACAGGATACTTCTAACTATGGCTACACCTTC
>TRBJ2-3|TRBD1|TRBV4-1|NA
CASSLGQGATAGDTQYF
TGCGCCAGCAGCCTTGGACAGGGGGCGACGGCTGGAGATACGCAGTATTTT
>TRBJ1-6|TRBD1|TRBV6-6|NA
CASSTGTGNSPLHF
TGTGCCAGCAGTACCGGGACAGGGAATTCACCCCTCCACTTT
>TRBJ1-4|NA|TRBV28|few
CASTIWAGKGEGATNEKLFF
TGTGCCAGCACCATTTGGGCTGGTAAGGGGGAAGGGGCAACTAATGAAAAACTGTTTTTT
>TRBJ2-2|TRBD1|TRBV24-1|NA
CATSDSDRGRTGELFF
TGTGCCACCAGTGATTCGGACAGGGGGCGCACCGGGGAGCTGTTTTTT
>TRBJ2-2|TRBD1|TRBV11-2|few
CASSPWTGPSNTGELFF
TGTGCCAGCAGCCCGTGGACAGGACCATCCAACACCGGGGAGCTGTTTTTT
>TRBJ2-2|NA|TRBV7-2|few
CASSLELGAINTGELFF
TGTGCCAGCAGCTTAGAATTAGGGGCGATTAACACCGGGGAGCTGTTTTTT
>TRBJ2-3|TRBD1|TRBV6-6|NA
CASSPGTGGLSTDTQYF
TGTGCCAGCAGCCCCGGGACAGGGGGTCTCTCCACAGATACGCAGTATTTT
>TRBJ1-2|NA|TRBV4-1|NA
CASSHSSGYTF
TGCGCCAGCAGCCACTCAAGTGGCTACACCTTC
>TRBJ1-5|NA|TRBV4-3|few
CASSPSVVSNQPQHF
TGCGCCAGCAGCCCCTCAGTAGTCTCCAATCAGCCCCAGCATTTT
>TRBJ1-1|NA|TRBV5-6|few
CASSLVGQREAFF
TGTGCCAGCAGCTTGGTTGGACAGAGAGAAGCTTTCTTT
>TRBJ2-5|NA|TRBV20-1|NA
CSARGLYGDPYYQETQYF
TGCAGTGCTAGGGGGTTGTATGGGGACCCTTATTACCAAGAGACCCAGTACTTC
>TRBJ2-6|NA|TRBV28|NA
CASSDSRPGANVLTF
TGTGCCAGCAGCGACTCTAGACCTGGGGCCAACGTCCTGACTTTC
>TRBJ1-1|TRBD1|TRBV11-2|NA
CASSLWDRGHQNTEAFF
TGTGCCAGCAGCTTGTGGGACAGGGGTCACCAGAACACTGAAGCTTTCTTT
>TRBJ2-7|NA|TRBV6-1|NA
CASSMKWGGAEYEQYF
TGTGCCTCCTCAATGAAGTGGGGGGGCGCAGAATACGAGCAGTACTTC
>TRBJ1-6|NA|TRBV7-6|many
CASSSDGLSPLHF
TGTGCCAGCAGCTCAGACGGGCTATCACCCCTCCACTTT
>TRBJ2-1|NA|TRBV19|few
CASSILVSDTYNEQFF
TGTGCCAGTAGTATTCTAGTTTCGGACACCTACAATGAGCAGTTCTTC
>TRBJ2-1|NA|TRBV7-9|NA
CASSLIQDYNEQFF
TGTGCCAGCAGCTTAATACAGGACTACAATGAGCAGTTCTTC
>TRBJ2-4|NA|TRBV20-1|few
CSASPLGAKNIQYF
TGCAGTGCTAGTCCGCTAGGGGCCAAAAACATTCAGTACTTC
>TRBJ1-5|TRBD1|TRBV27|NA
CASSSDRGRGQPQHF
TGTGCCAGCAGCTCAGACAGGGGGCGAGGTCAGCCCCAGCATTTT
>TRBJ1-2|NA|TRBV12-3/TRBV12-4|few
CASSLLPDYGYTF
TGTGCCAGCAGTTTGTTACCGGACTATGGCTACACCTTC
>TRBJ2-1|NA|TRBV11-3|few
CASSPLGQGLDEQFF
TGTGCCAGCAGCCCGTTGGGCCAGGGGCTGGATGAGCAGTTCTTC
>TRBJ1-1|NA|TRBV29-1|few
CSAGKAGAEAFF
TGCAGCGCAGGGAAGGCAGGCGCTGAAGCTTTCTTT
>TRBJ2-5|NA|TRBV6-1|NA
CASSEDPRSKPQETQYF
TGTGCCAGCAGTGAAGATCCCCGTTCGAAACCTCAAGAGACCCAGTACTTC
>TRBJ2-1|NA|TRBV10-2|NA
CALSSDPNEQFF
TGCGCCCTCAGCAGTGATCCCAACGAGCAGTTCTTC
>TRBJ1-6|NA|TRBV28|NA
CASRQGHNSPLHF
TGTGCCAGCAGACAGGGTCATAATTCACCCCTCCACTTT
>TRBJ2-5|NA|TRBV15|NA
CATSTGDEETQYF
TGTGCCACCAGCACTGGGGACGAGGAGACCCAGTACTTC
>TRBJ1-2|NA|TRBV6-6|few
CASSSQVNYGYTF
TGTGCCAGCAGTTCACAGGTTAACTATGGCTACACCTTC
>TRBJ2-3|TRBD1|TRBV20-1|few
CSAKGALGGTDTQYF
TGCAGTGCGAAGGGGGCGCTAGGTGGCACAGATACGCAGTATTTT
>TRBJ2-5|TRBD2|TRBV6-2/TRBV6-3|few
CASSYPGTSGETQYF
TGTGCCAGCAGTTACCCTGGGACTAGTGGAGAGACCCAGTACTTC
>TRBJ2-1|NA|TRBV6-2/TRBV6-3|many
CASTRLESSYNEQFF
TGTGCCAGCACCAGACTTGAGAGCTCCTACAATGAGCAGTTCTTC
>TRBJ2-2|TRBD1|TRBV20-1|NA
CSARTGQGVANTGELFF
TGCAGTGCTAGGACGGGACAGGGGGTTGCGAACACCGGGGAGCTGTTTTTT
>TRBJ2-5|NA|TRBV10-3|many
CAIREQGSQETQYF
TGTGCCATCAGAGAACAGGGTTCCCAGGAGACCCAGTACTTC
>TRBJ2-2|TRBD1|TRBV6-6|few
CASSRHPQGANTGELFF
TGTGCCAGCAGTCGCCATCCACAGGGGGCGAACACCGGGGAGCTGTTTTTT
>TRBJ2-7|TRBD2|TRBV12-3/TRBV12-4|few
CASSSRLAGSLYEQYF
TGTGCCAGCAGTTCCCGACTAGCGGGGAGTCTCTACGAGCAGTACTTC
>TRBJ2-2|NA|TRBV6-2/TRBV6-3|few
CASSYSTDLSGELFF
TGTGCCAGCAGTTACTCGACGGACCTCTCCGGGGAGCTGTTTTTT
>TRBJ2-3|TRBD2|TRBV7-6|NA
CASSLFPGTSGGARTDTQYF
TGTGCCAGCAGCTTGTTTCCCGGGACTAGCGGGGGGGCACGCACAGATACGCAGTATTTT